A selection of T cell receptor beta chains follows, all from one sample in a study of cytomegalovirus exposure and HLA in healthy donors. The protocol was immunoSEQ multiplex PCR, while the TCRdb copy is restricted to in-frame clones and leaves out a portion. The table records some 140,000 clones, about 66% of them present only once. The sequencing sample was made of PBMCs. The source of these receptors is a human donor in good health. Both conserved end residues are part of each CDR3. A D gene is named only where the DNA matches it firmly. Some rows have no size entry. The others give once, few or many, or a class for an expanded clone.

v_gene	d_gene	abundance	j_gene	CDR3aa	CDR3nt
TRBV6-5	TRBD2	-	TRBJ2-3	CASKRGADTQYF	TGTGCCAGCAAGCGGGGGGCCGATACGCAGTATTTT
TRBV11-1	-	-	TRBJ2-5	CASSFIAGQQETQYF	TGTGCCAGCAGCTTCATAGCGGGACAGCAAGAGACCCAGTACTTC
TRBV30	-	-	TRBJ1-6	CAWTGPPLHF	TGTGCCTGGACAGGGCCACCCCTCCACTTT
TRBV5-4	-	-	TRBJ2-3	CASSTKGSRDTQYF	TGTGCCAGCAGCACGAAGGGGTCTCGGGATACGCAGTATTTT
TRBV19	-	-	TRBJ1-2	CASAPGGLVNYGYTF	TGTGCCAGTGCCCCCGGCGGACTAGTTAACTATGGCTACACCTTC
TRBV9	TRBD1	few	TRBJ2-7	CASGVGRGPEQYF	TGTGCCAGCGGAGTGGGCAGGGGGCCCGAGCAGTACTTC
TRBV19	TRBD1	few	TRBJ2-6	CASRTGGSGANVLTF	TGTGCCAGTAGGACAGGGGGCTCCGGGGCCAACGTCCTGACTTTC
TRBV7-6	-	-	TRBJ2-7	CASSLAEGQGAYEQYF	TGTGCCAGCAGCTTAGCGGAGGGGCAGGGGGCCTACGAGCAGTACTTC
TRBV7-6	TRBD2	few	TRBJ2-5	CASSYGLDGTQYF	TGTGCCAGCAGCTACGGACTAGACGGGACCCAGTACTTC
TRBV5-1	TRBD2	few	TRBJ2-1	CASSPGTSGNNEQFF	TGCGCCAGCAGCCCCGGGACTAGCGGGAACAATGAGCAGTTCTTC
TRBV10-3	TRBD1	-	TRBJ2-5	CAISEPGQGAGETQYF	TGTGCCATCAGTGAGCCGGGACAGGGGGCTGGAGAGACCCAGTACTTC
TRBV27	-	few	TRBJ1-2	CASSLGWGQGYGYTF	TGTGCCAGCAGTTTAGGTTGGGGGCAGGGCTATGGCTACACCTTC
TRBV25-1	TRBD1	-	TRBJ1-1	CASRQGANTEAFF	TGTGCCAGCAGACAGGGGGCGAACACTGAAGCTTTCTTT
TRBV25-1	TRBD2	few	TRBJ2-3	CASSAGTSGNTDTQYF	TGTGCCAGCAGTGCCGGGACTAGCGGGAACACAGATACGCAGTATTTT
TRBV19	-	-	TRBJ1-5	CASTQTGGNQPQHF	TGTGCCAGTACCCAAACAGGAGGCAATCAGCCCCAGCATTTT
TRBV27	-	-	TRBJ2-5	CASRLGPKETQYF	TGTGCCAGCAGATTGGGCCCTAAAGAGACCCAGTACTTC
TRBV5-6	TRBD2	-	TRBJ2-7	CASSLGSSGSYEQYF	TGTGCCAGCAGCTTGGGGTCTAGCGGCAGTTACGAGCAGTACTTC
TRBV4-2	TRBD2	-	TRBJ2-1	CASSQESFGLARNEQFF	TGTGCCAGCAGCCAAGAGAGTTTTGGACTAGCTCGGAATGAGCAGTTCTTC
TRBV4-1	TRBD1	-	TRBJ2-1	CASSQDSTRGSYNEQFF	TGCGCCAGCAGCCAAGATAGCACCAGGGGGAGTTACAATGAGCAGTTCTTC
TRBV7-9	-	-	TRBJ1-5	CASSLNSGNNQPQHF	TGTGCCAGCAGCTTAAATTCGGGGAACAATCAGCCCCAGCATTTT
TRBV5-4	-	-	TRBJ2-5	CASSSVETQYF	TGTGCCAGCAGCTCCGTGGAGACCCAGTACTTC
TRBV18	-	once	TRBJ1-2	CASSPRPDRGYGYTF	TGTGCCAGCTCACCACGCCCAGACCGCGGCTATGGCTACACCTTC
TRBV29-1	-	once	TRBJ2-7	CSVVTRQSYEQYF	TGCAGCGTTGTGACCCGACAGTCCTACGAGCAGTACTTC
TRBV11-2	TRBD1	-	TRBJ1-5	CASSSRSSRGDQPQHF	TGTGCCAGCAGCTCCAGATCCAGCAGGGGGGATCAGCCCCAGCATTTT
TRBV11-2	TRBD2	-	TRBJ2-7	CASSRWEGREQYF	TGTGCCAGCAGCCGCTGGGAGGGCCGCGAGCAGTACTTC
TRBV5-1	TRBD1	-	TRBJ1-2	CASSLQGADYGYTF	TGCGCCAGCAGCTTGCAGGGGGCGGACTATGGCTACACCTTC
TRBV29-1	-	-	TRBJ2-3	CSVVGIVTDTQYF	TGCAGCGTTGTCGGGATTGTGACAGATACGCAGTATTTT
TRBV7-6	-	-	TRBJ1-3	CASSPRGLSGNTIYF	TGTGCCAGCAGCCCGCGGGGTCTCTCTGGAAACACCATATATTTT
TRBV11-2	-	-	TRBJ2-1	CASSFGQSSYNEQFF	TGTGCCAGCAGCTTTGGGCAGAGCTCCTACAATGAGCAGTTCTTC
TRBV5-1	TRBD2	-	TRBJ2-7	CASSLGGTSISYEQYF	TGCGCCAGCAGCTTGGGTGGGACTAGCATCTCCTACGAGCAGTACTTC
TRBV25-1	TRBD2	-	TRBJ2-7	CASSGGTSGGGDEQYF	TGTGCCAGCAGTGGGGGAACTAGCGGGGGAGGGGACGAGCAGTACTTC
TRBV11-1	TRBD2	few	TRBJ2-3	CASSPITSGDLPLGPQYF	TGTGCCAGCAGCCCAATTACTAGCGGGGACCTCCCGCTAGGGCCGCAGTATTTT
TRBV5-1	TRBD2	-	TRBJ2-3	CASANGRAETDTQYF	TGCGCCAGCGCAAACGGGAGGGCCGAAACAGATACGCAGTATTTT
TRBV19	-	-	TRBJ1-1	CASSIGQGPGEAFF	TGTGCCAGTAGTATTGGCCAGGGGCCCGGTGAAGCTTTCTTT
TRBV5-1	-	-	TRBJ2-5	CASSAKLETQYF	TGCGCCAGCAGCGCGAAATTAGAGACCCAGTACTTC
TRBV7-9	TRBD1	-	TRBJ2-1	CASSLGQSLSEQFF	TGTGCCAGCAGCTTGGGACAGTCCCTATCCGAGCAGTTCTTC
TRBV15	-	-	TRBJ1-6	CATSRDIGAGSYNSPLHF	TGTGCCACCAGCAGAGATATTGGGGCGGGATCCTATAATTCACCCCTCCACTTT
TRBV18	-	-	TRBJ1-5	CASSTTSNQPQHF	TGTGCCAGCTCCACGACATCTAATCAGCCCCAGCATTTT